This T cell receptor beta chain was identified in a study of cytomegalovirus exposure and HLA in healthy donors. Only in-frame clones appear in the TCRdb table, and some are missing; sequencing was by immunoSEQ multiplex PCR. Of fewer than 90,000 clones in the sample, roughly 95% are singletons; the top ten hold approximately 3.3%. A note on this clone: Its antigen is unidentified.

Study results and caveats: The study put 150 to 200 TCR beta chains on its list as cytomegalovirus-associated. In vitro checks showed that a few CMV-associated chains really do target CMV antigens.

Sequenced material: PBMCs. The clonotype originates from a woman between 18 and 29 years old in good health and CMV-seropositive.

The CDR3 reads CASSQNRGRRYNEQFF. The CDR3 nucleotides are TGTGCCAGCTCACAGAACAGGGGGCGCAGGTACAATGAGCAGTTCTTC. The chain joins TRBV18 to TRBJ2-1; TRBD1 matches at 9 bases. The CDR3 sequence is 16 residues long. Germline V CDR1 and CDR2: KGHSH, LQKENI. V lost 4 bases and J lost 4; bases outside the gene matches: 8.